This is a list of T cell receptor beta chains from one sample in a study of sequential checkpoint blockade in melanoma. The method was immunoSEQ multiplex PCR; TCRdb's version includes in-frame clones alone and lacks a portion of them. The table records around 2,300 clones, 20% to 25% of them present only once. The sequencing used tumor tissue (inferred from file names), collected from a patient given nivolumab and ipilimumab in sequence. All receptors come from a human donor with melanoma. Both conserved end residues are part of each CDR3. A D gene is named only where the DNA matches it firmly. Clone size is shown for a subset of rows, as once, few, many or a class of expanded clone.

j_call: TRBJ1-5
v_call: TRBV4-1
d_call: .
clone_size: .
cdr3_nt: TGCGCCAGCAGCCACAATAGCCGGGGGCGGCAGCCCCAGCATTTT
cdr3_aa: CASSHNSRGRQPQHF

j_call: TRBJ2-5
v_call: TRBV28
d_call: .
clone_size: few
cdr3_nt: TGTGCCAGCAGGGATGGACAGTCCCAGCAAGAGACCCAGTACTTC
cdr3_aa: CASRDGQSQQETQYF

j_call: TRBJ2-1
v_call: TRBV14
d_call: .
clone_size: .
cdr3_nt: TGTGCCAGCAGCCAGACAGTTACCTACAATGAGCAGTTCTTC
cdr3_aa: CASSQTVTYNEQFF

j_call: TRBJ2-7
v_call: TRBV6-8
d_call: .
clone_size: .
cdr3_nt: TGTGCCAGCAGTAGAAGACAATCCTACGAGCAGTACTTC
cdr3_aa: CASSRRQSYEQYF

j_call: TRBJ2-1
v_call: TRBV15
d_call: .
clone_size: few
cdr3_nt: TGTGCCACCAGCAGAGATTTGAGGCAGGGGCGTGGTGAGCAGTTCTTC
cdr3_aa: CATSRDLRQGRGEQFF

j_call: TRBJ2-5
v_call: TRBV6-8
d_call: .
clone_size: .
cdr3_nt: TGTGCCAGCAGTTACGGGGGCGAGGGTCGGCAAGAGACCCAGTACTTC
cdr3_aa: CASSYGGEGRQETQYF

j_call: TRBJ1-5
v_call: TRBV19
d_call: .
clone_size: .
cdr3_nt: TGTGCCAGTTCAGGCCTTAATCAGCCCCAGCATTTT
cdr3_aa: CASSGLNQPQHF

j_call: TRBJ2-5
v_call: TRBV18
d_call: .
clone_size: .
cdr3_nt: TGTGCCAGCTCACCCCGCATAGGGGGGCACCAAGAGACCCAGTACTTC
cdr3_aa: CASSPRIGGHQETQYF

j_call: TRBJ2-1
v_call: TRBV6-8
d_call: TRBD2
clone_size: .
cdr3_nt: TGTGCCAGCAGTTTCCCGCTCCTAGCGGGAACGGTCAATGAGCAGTTCTTC
cdr3_aa: CASSFPLLAGTVNEQFF

j_call: TRBJ2-7
v_call: TRBV5-1
d_call: .
clone_size: once
cdr3_nt: TGCGCCAGCAGCTTGTTAGGGGGGAGCTACGAGCAGTACTTC
cdr3_aa: CASSLLGGSYEQYF

j_call: TRBJ2-3
v_call: TRBV11-3
d_call: TRBD2
clone_size: medium-sized
cdr3_nt: TGTGCCAGCAGCTTTAGCACTAGCGGAAGCACAGATACGCAGTATTTT
cdr3_aa: CASSFSTSGSTDTQYF

j_call: TRBJ2-7
v_call: TRBV19
d_call: TRBD1
clone_size: .
cdr3_nt: TGTGCCAGTAGTATACGGACAGGCTACGAGCAGTACTTC
cdr3_aa: CASSIRTGYEQYF

j_call: TRBJ1-3
v_call: TRBV6-8
d_call: .
clone_size: few
cdr3_nt: TGTGCCAGCAGTCGCAAGAGCTCTGGAAACACCATATATTTT
cdr3_aa: CASSRKSSGNTIYF

j_call: TRBJ1-1
v_call: TRBV11-3
d_call: TRBD1
clone_size: medium-sized
cdr3_nt: TGTGCCAGCACGGGGACCGACAGGACAGGACACACTGAAGCTTTCTTT
cdr3_aa: CASTGTDRTGHTEAFF

j_call: TRBJ1-1
v_call: TRBV12-5
d_call: .
clone_size: .
cdr3_nt: TGTGCTAGTGGTTTGGTAGGCGACCAAGGAGCTTTCTTT
cdr3_aa: CASGLVGDQGAFF

j_call: TRBJ2-1
v_call: TRBV11-3
d_call: .
clone_size: medium-sized
cdr3_nt: TGTGCCAGCAGCTTAGACGGCGGGATTTCGAATGAGCAGTTCTTC
cdr3_aa: CASSLDGGISNEQFF

j_call: TRBJ1-4
v_call: TRBV6-8
d_call: TRBD1
clone_size: few
cdr3_nt: TGTGCCACCCATACGATACAGGGGGGTAATGAAAAACTGTTTTTT
cdr3_aa: CATHTIQGGNEKLFF

j_call: TRBJ1-4
v_call: TRBV6-8
d_call: TRBD1
clone_size: large
cdr3_nt: TGTGCCAGCAGACCCCCCGGACAGGGGGAAGAAAAACTGTTTTTT
cdr3_aa: CASRPPGQGEEKLFF

j_call: TRBJ1-3
v_call: TRBV28
d_call: .
clone_size: few
cdr3_nt: TGTGCCACATTTTGGGTCTCTGGAAACACCATATATTTT
cdr3_aa: CATFWVSGNTIYF

j_call: TRBJ2-4
v_call: TRBV11-3
d_call: .
clone_size: medium-sized
cdr3_nt: TGTGCCAGCAGCTTATGGGCCAGACAAAACATTCAGTACTTC
cdr3_aa: CASSLWARQNIQYF

j_call: TRBJ2-6
v_call: TRBV6-8
d_call: TRBD2
clone_size: .
cdr3_nt: TGTGCCAGCAGTAGCGGGGGGGCTGGGGCCAACGTCCTGACTTTC
cdr3_aa: CASSSGGAGANVLTF

j_call: TRBJ2-7
v_call: TRBV11-3
d_call: TRBD2
clone_size: medium-sized
cdr3_nt: TGTGCCAGCAGCTTATCTGTAGCGGGGGCCTCCTACGAGCAGTACTTC
cdr3_aa: CASSLSVAGASYEQYF

j_call: TRBJ1-2
v_call: TRBV11-3
d_call: .
clone_size: many
cdr3_nt: TGTGCCAGCAGACCCGGGGGGTCCACTCCGAACTATGGCTACACCTTC
cdr3_aa: CASRPGGSTPNYGYTF

j_call: TRBJ2-7
v_call: TRBV11-3
d_call: .
clone_size: medium-sized
cdr3_nt: TGTGCCAGCAGCTTTAGAGACAGACGGGATTACGAGCAGTACTTC
cdr3_aa: CASSFRDRRDYEQYF

j_call: TRBJ1-1
v_call: TRBV6-8
d_call: .
clone_size: large
cdr3_nt: TGTGCCATCAGTGACTTTGCATGGGGCACTGAAGCTTTCTTT
cdr3_aa: CAISDFAWGTEAFF

j_call: TRBJ1-2
v_call: TRBV11-3
d_call: .
clone_size: .
cdr3_nt: TGTGCCAGCAGCTTAGATGGGTCGGGGCCCCTCTATGGCTACACCTTC
cdr3_aa: CASSLDGSGPLYGYTF

j_call: TRBJ2-3
v_call: TRBV5-1
d_call: TRBD2
clone_size: .
cdr3_nt: TGCGCCAGCAGCTTCCTCGGGACTAGCGGGGGGAGGCCAGATACGCAGTATTTT
cdr3_aa: CASSFLGTSGGRPDTQYF

j_call: TRBJ2-5
v_call: TRBV18
d_call: .
clone_size: .
cdr3_nt: TGTGCCAGCTCACCAAGGCGACAGGAAGAGACCCAGTACTTC
cdr3_aa: CASSPRRQEETQYF

j_call: TRBJ2-2
v_call: TRBV2
d_call: TRBD1
clone_size: few
cdr3_nt: TGTGCCACCCCGGGACAGGTGAACACCGGGGAGCTGTTTTTT
cdr3_aa: CATPGQVNTGELFF

j_call: TRBJ1-1
v_call: TRBV11-3
d_call: TRBD1
clone_size: medium-sized
cdr3_nt: TGTGCCAGCAGCTTTGGGACAGGGGGCGGATTGACTGAAGCTTTCTTT
cdr3_aa: CASSFGTGGGLTEAFF

j_call: TRBJ2-4
v_call: TRBV6-8
d_call: .
clone_size: .
cdr3_nt: TGTGCCAGCAGTTACTCTCAAAGGGGGGATACCATTCAGTACTTC
cdr3_aa: CASSYSQRGDTIQYF

j_call: TRBJ1-5
v_call: TRBV5-1
d_call: TRBD1
clone_size: .
cdr3_nt: TGCGCCAGCAGCTTGTCCGGGACAGGATTCGAACCCCAGCATTTT
cdr3_aa: CASSLSGTGFEPQHF

j_call: TRBJ1-1
v_call: TRBV19
d_call: TRBD1
clone_size: few
cdr3_nt: TGTGCCAGTAGTAACCGGGACAGACTTGAAGCTTTCTTT
cdr3_aa: CASSNRDRLEAFF

j_call: TRBJ1-2
v_call: TRBV11-3
d_call: TRBD1
clone_size: medium-sized
cdr3_nt: TGTGCCAGCAGCATGAGGACAGGGGGCGACTATGGCTACACCTTC
cdr3_aa: CASSMRTGGDYGYTF

j_call: TRBJ1-1
v_call: TRBV4-1
d_call: .
clone_size: few
cdr3_nt: TGCGCCAGCAGTCAAAGGCGGGGGGGGCGCATGTCCTCCATGCCGAACACTGAAGCTTTCTTT
cdr3_aa: CASSQRRGGRMSSMPNTEAFF

j_call: TRBJ2-7
v_call: TRBV15
d_call: .
clone_size: .
cdr3_nt: TGTGCCACCAGCAGAGACTTAGCGGCCTCCTACGAGCAGTACTTC
cdr3_aa: CATSRDLAASYEQYF

j_call: TRBJ2-5
v_call: TRBV11-3
d_call: .
clone_size: medium-sized
cdr3_nt: TGTGCCAGCAGCCGTCAGGGTACTTTGGAGACCCAGTACTTC
cdr3_aa: CASSRQGTLETQYF

j_call: TRBJ1-5
v_call: TRBV28
d_call: TRBD1
clone_size: .
cdr3_nt: TGTGCCAGCAGTTTTAAGGGACAGAGTTATCAGCCCCAGCATTTT
cdr3_aa: CASSFKGQSYQPQHF

j_call: TRBJ1-1
v_call: TRBV6-8
d_call: .
clone_size: .
cdr3_nt: TGTGCCAGCTATGAAAGCAGCTACCCGGAAGCTTTCTTT
cdr3_aa: CASYESSYPEAFF

j_call: TRBJ1-1
v_call: TRBV15
d_call: .
clone_size: .
cdr3_nt: TGTGCCACCAGCAGTCTGTTCAAGGGGGGGCCTACTGAAGCTTTCTTT
cdr3_aa: CATSSLFKGGPTEAFF

j_call: TRBJ1-2
v_call: TRBV18
d_call: .
clone_size: once
cdr3_nt: TGTGCCAGCTCACCGGCCGGACGAGCCTATGGCTACACCTTC
cdr3_aa: CASSPAGRAYGYTF

j_call: TRBJ1-1
v_call: TRBV19
d_call: .
clone_size: few
cdr3_nt: TGTGCCAGTAGTATATCTGGGGGATCCGCTGAAGCTTTCTTT
cdr3_aa: CASSISGGSAEAFF

j_call: TRBJ2-1
v_call: TRBV9
d_call: .
clone_size: .
cdr3_nt: TGTGCCAGCAGCGTTAGCGGCGCGGTACTAGACAATGAGCAGTTCTTC
cdr3_aa: CASSVSGAVLDNEQFF

j_call: TRBJ1-5
v_call: TRBV6-8
d_call: .
clone_size: .
cdr3_nt: TGTGCCAGCAGGGGGACCCGGGGGGGGCCCCAGCATTTT
cdr3_aa: CASRGTRGGPQHF